The 10 T cell receptor beta chains reported below all come from one sample, sequenced in a study of regulatory T cells in long-lasting Graves disease. Noted time point: persistent/refractory GD, antithyroid drugs over 5 years with positive TRAb. Following extraction of RNA from PBMCs, that RNA was used to make the TCR library. Sequencing libraries for TCR beta were prepared with iRepertoire HTBI primers and Arm-PCR of CDR3 regions. MiXCR, run by TCRdb on the multiplex PCR reads, gives a single entry per CDR3 protein. The sample yields 700,000 or so distinct CDR3 sequences, about 30% seen once. Here the sequenced sample was peripheral blood mononuclear cells (PBMCs), taken when the disease was refractory, from a patient treated with antithyroid drugs. Every receptor here comes from a female donor with Graves disease.

In its sample, this clonotype was seen a few times. The J gene is TRBJ2-7, the V gene TRBV12-3 or TRBV12-4, with 9 bases fitting TRBD1. Trimming took 7 bases from V and 3 from J; bases not matched to a gene: 10. The CDR3 has 15 amino acids. The CDR3 is CASTLGQGYNYEQYF. The CDR3 coding sequence is TGTGCCAGCACCTTGGGACAGGGATACAACTACGAGCAGTACTTC.

The chain employs TRBV7-3 and TRBJ1-6; D remains ambiguous. Germline CDR1 SGHTA, CDR2 FQGTGA. Between the trimmed V and J ends, which lost 3 bases and 13 bases, there was a span of 13 bases. The CDR3 length is 13 residues. CDR3 region: CASSLKEGVPLHF. In DNA, the CDR3 is TGTGCCAGCAGCTTGAAAGAGGGAGTCCCCCTCCACTTT.

The CDR3 reads CASSSLLATYYEQYF. For the CDR3, the DNA is TGTGCCAGCAGCTCACTCCTAGCGACATACTACGAGCAGTACTTC. This chain connects TRBV11-2 to TRBJ2-7; weak D call: TRBD2 (6 bases). The germline CDR1 and CDR2 sequences are SGHAT and FQNNGV. Between the trimmed V and J ends, which lost 4 bases and 3 bases, there was a span of 16 bases. The CDR3 length is 15 residues.

This clonotype was observed a few times. The chain links TRBV25-1 to TRBJ1-1; 7 bases agree with TRBD1. CDR1 and CDR2 (germline): MGHDK, SYGVNS. The CDR3 sequence is 14 residues long. V was clipped by 7 bases and J by 6 bases; unmatched bases: 11. The CDR3 DNA sequence: TGTGCCAGCAAGGAGACAGGGTTAGGACCTGAAGCTTTCTTT. It encodes CASKETGLGPEAFF. Full variable domain (rest looked up from reference TRBV25-1 and TRBJ1-1): EADIYQTPRYLVIGTGKKITLECSQTMGHDKMYWYQQDPGMELHLIHYSYGVNSTEKGDLSSESTVSRIRTEHFPLTLESARPSHTSQYLCASKETGLGPEAFFGQGTRLTVV.

The genes are TRBV4-1 and TRBJ1-2; D gene ambiguous. V lost 0 bases to trimming and J lost 4 bases, with 9 bases between them. Germline V lookup: CDR1 MGHRA, CDR2 YSYEKL. The CDR3 consists of 14 residues. CDR3 residues: CASSQDLAAYGYTF. In DNA, the CDR3 is TGCGCCAGCAGCCAAGATCTGGCAGCCTATGGCTACACCTTC.

In its sample, this clonotype was seen a few times. The gene calls are TRBV29-1 and TRBJ1-2; 7 bases map to TRBD1. This CDR3 contains 13 residues. CDR1 and CDR2 (germline): SQVTM, ANQGSEA. The junction had 15 bases not matched to a gene; V was cut back by 4 bases and J by 13 bases. CDR3 region: CSVVFRDSPITTF. The CDR3 DNA reads as TGCAGCGTTGTATTCCGGGACAGCCCTATAACCACCTTC.

CDR3 DNA: TGTGCCAGCAGCCAAGATGGCCAGGGGGAAAGCGAGCAGTACTTC. Protein product: CASSQDGQGESEQYF. The chain combines TRBV4-2 with TRBJ2-7; 7 bases are shared with TRBD1. With 0 bases clipped from V and 6 bases from J, the junction kept 8 bases outside the gene matches. Per germline, CDR1 LGHNA and CDR2 YNFKEQ. This CDR3 has 15 amino acids.

The chain links TRBV20-1 to TRBJ2-5, with TRBD1 identical over 10 bases. The V segment lost 2 bases and the J segment 4 bases; nucleotides outside the gene matches: 4. This CDR3 contains 14 residues. Germline lookup yields CDR1 DFQATT and CDR2 SNEGSKA (reference sequence). The CDR3 nucleotides read TGCAGTGCTAGAACGACAGGGGGCAGAGAGACCCAGTACTTC. As protein: CSARTTGGRETQYF.

The rearrangement links TRBV20-1 to TRBJ1-2, with unresolved D. Deletions cut 4 bases from V and 3 bases from J, with 15 bases between. CDR1 is DFQATT, CDR2 SNEGSKA, per germline (reference sequence). The CDR3 loop spans 14 amino acids. CDR3 sequence (DNA): TGCAGTGCTAACATCATGGGTCGGGACTATGGCTACACCTTC. The encoded protein is CSANIMGRDYGYTF.

The chain carries TRBV2 and TRBJ1-1; D gene ambiguous. In germline, CDR1 is SNHLY, CDR2 FYNNEI. V lost 5 bases to trimming and J lost 2 bases, with 15 bases between them. The CDR3 has 15 amino acids. This CDR3 reads CASSYIRTINTEAFF. CDR3 bases: TGTGCCAGCAGTTACATCAGGACCATAAACACTGAAGCTTTCTTT.